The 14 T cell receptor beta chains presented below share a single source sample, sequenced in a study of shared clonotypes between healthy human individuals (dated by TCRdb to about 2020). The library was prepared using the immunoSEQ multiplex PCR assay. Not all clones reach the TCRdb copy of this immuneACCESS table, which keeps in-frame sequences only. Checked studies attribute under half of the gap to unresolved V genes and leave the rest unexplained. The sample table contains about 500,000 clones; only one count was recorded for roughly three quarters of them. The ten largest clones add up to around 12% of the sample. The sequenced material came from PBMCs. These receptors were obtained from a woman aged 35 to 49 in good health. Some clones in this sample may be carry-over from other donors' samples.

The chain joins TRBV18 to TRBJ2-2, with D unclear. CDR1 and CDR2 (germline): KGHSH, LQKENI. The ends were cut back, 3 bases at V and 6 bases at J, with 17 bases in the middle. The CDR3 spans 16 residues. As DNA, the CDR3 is TGTGCCAGCTCACCCCTGGGCCCCAGGCTTGCCGGGGAGCTGTTTTTT. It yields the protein CASSPLGPRLAGELFF.

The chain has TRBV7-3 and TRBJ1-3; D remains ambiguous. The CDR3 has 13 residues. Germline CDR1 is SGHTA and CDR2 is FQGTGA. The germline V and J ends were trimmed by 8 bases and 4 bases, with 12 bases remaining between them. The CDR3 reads CASRSREGNTIYF. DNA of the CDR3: TGTGCCAGCCGCAGCCGGGAGGGAAACACCATATATTTT.

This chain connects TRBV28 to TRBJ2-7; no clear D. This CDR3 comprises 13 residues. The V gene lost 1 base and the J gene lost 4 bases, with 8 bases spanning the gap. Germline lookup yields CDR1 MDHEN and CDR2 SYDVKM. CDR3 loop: CASSLFLGYEQYF. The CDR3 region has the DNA TGTGCCAGCAGTTTATTTCTGGGGTACGAGCAGTACTTC.

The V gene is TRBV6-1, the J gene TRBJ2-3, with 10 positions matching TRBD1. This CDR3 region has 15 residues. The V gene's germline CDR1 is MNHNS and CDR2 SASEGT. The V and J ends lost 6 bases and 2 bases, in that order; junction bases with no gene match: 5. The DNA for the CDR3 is TGTGCCAGCAGCACCGGGACAGGGGTCACAGATACGCAGTATTTT. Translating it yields CASSTGTGVTDTQYF.

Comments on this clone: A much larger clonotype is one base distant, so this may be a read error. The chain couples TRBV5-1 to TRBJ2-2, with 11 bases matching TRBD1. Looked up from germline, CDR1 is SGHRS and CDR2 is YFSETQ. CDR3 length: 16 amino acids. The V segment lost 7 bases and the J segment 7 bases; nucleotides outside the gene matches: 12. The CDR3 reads CASGWTGGVKVGELFF. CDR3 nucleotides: TGCGCCAGCGGCTGGACAGGGGGCGTTAAAGTCGGGGAGCTGTTTTTT.

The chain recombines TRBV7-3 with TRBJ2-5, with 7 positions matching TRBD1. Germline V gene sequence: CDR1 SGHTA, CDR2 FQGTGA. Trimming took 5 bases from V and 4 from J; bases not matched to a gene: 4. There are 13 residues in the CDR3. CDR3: CASSTTGAETQYF. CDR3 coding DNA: TGTGCCAGCAGCACCACAGGGGCAGAGACCCAGTACTTC.

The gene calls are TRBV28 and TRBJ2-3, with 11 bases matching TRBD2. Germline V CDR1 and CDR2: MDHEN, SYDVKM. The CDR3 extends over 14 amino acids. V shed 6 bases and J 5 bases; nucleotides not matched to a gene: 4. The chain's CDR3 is CASRKGLAVDTQYF. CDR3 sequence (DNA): TGTGCCAGCAGAAAGGGACTAGCGGTAGATACGCAGTATTTT.

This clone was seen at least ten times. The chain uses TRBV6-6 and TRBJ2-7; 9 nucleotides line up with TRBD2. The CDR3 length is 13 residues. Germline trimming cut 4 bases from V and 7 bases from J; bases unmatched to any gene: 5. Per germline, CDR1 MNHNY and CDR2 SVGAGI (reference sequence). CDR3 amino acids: CASSFTLAGEQYF. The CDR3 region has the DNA TGTGCCAGCAGTTTCACCCTAGCGGGGGAGCAGTACTTC.

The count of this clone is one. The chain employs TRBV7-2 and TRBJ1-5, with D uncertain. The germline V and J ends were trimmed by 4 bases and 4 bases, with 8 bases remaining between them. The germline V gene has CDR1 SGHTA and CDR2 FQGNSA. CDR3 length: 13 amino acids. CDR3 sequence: CASSSTGNQPQHF. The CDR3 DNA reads TGTGCCAGCAGCTCGACGGGAAATCAGCCCCAGCATTTT.

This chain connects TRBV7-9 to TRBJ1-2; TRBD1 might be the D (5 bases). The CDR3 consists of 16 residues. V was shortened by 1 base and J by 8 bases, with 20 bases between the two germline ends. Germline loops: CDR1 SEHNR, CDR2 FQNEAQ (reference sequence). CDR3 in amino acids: CASSLVLRGSPLGYTF. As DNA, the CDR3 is TGTGCCAGCAGCTTAGTTTTGAGGGGATCCCCCCTCGGCTACACCTTC. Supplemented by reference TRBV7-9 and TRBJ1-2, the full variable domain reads DTGVSQNPRHKITKRGQNVTFRCDPISEHNRLYWYRQTLGQGPEFLTYFQNEAQLEKSRLLSDRFSAERPKGSFSTLEIQRTEQGDSAMYLCASSLVLRGSPLGYTFGSGTRLTVV.

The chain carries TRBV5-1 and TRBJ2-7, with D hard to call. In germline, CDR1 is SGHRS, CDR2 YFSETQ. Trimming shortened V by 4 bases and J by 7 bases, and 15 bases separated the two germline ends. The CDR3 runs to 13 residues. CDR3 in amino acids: CASSEGPLVEQYF. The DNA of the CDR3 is TGCGCCAGCAGCGAAGGTCCCCTCGTGGAGCAGTACTTC.

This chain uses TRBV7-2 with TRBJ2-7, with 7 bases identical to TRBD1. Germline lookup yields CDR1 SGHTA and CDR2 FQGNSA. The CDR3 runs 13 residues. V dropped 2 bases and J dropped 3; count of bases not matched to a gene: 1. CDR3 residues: CASSLTGDYEQYF. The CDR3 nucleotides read TGTGCCAGCAGCTTAACAGGGGACTACGAGCAGTACTTC.

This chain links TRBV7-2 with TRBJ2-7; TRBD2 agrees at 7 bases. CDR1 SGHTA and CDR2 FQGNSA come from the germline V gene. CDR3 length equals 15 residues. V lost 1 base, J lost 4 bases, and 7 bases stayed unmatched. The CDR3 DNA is TGTGCCAGCAGCTTAGGGGGCGGGAGTGGTTACGAGCAGTACTTC. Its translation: CASSLGGGSGYEQYF.

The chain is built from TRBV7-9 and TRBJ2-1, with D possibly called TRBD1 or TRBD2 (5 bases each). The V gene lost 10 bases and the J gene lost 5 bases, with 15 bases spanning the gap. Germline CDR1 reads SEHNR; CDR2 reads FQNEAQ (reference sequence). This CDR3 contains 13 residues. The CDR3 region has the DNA TGTGCCACCCATCTTCTGGGGGACAATGAGCAGTTCTTC. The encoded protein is CATHLLGDNEQFF.